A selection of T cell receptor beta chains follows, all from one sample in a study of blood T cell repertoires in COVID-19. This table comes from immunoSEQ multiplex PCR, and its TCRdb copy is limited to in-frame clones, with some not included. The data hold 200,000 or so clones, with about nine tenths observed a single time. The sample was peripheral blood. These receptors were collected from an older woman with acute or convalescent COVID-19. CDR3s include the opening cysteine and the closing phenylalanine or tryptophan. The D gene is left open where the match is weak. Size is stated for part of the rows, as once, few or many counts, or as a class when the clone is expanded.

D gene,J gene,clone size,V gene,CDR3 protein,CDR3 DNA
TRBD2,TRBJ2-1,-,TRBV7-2,CASSLNAGDIGDNEQFF,TGTGCCAGCAGCTTAAATGCGGGAGACATCGGCGACAATGAGCAGTTCTTC
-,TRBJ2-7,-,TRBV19,CASSISHERAYEQYF,TGTGCCAGTAGTATTTCGCACGAGCGGGCCTACGAGCAGTACTTC
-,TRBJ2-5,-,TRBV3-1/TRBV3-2,CASSLRGRETQYF,TGTGCCAGCAGCCTACGGGGGAGGGAGACCCAGTACTTC
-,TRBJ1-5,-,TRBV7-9,CASSLNEGDQPQHF,TGTGCCAGCAGCTTAAATGAGGGGGATCAGCCCCAGCATTTT
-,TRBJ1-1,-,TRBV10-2,CASSESNQGGW,TGCGCCAGCAGTGAGTCCAACCAGGGAGGATGG
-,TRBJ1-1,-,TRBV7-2,CASSLARRTEAFF,TGTGCCAGCAGCCTCGCGAGGAGGACTGAAGCTTTCTTT
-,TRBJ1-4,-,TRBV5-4,CASSRGWNQEEKLFF,TGTGCCAGCAGCAGGGGCTGGAACCAGGAGGAAAAACTGTTTTTT
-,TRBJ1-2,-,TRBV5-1,CASSPPGVGDYGYTF,TGCGCCAGCAGCCCCCCAGGGGTAGGGGACTATGGCTACACCTTC
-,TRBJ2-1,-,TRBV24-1,CATSPRRDHNEQFF,TGTGCCACCAGCCCCCGGCGGGACCACAATGAGCAGTTCTTC
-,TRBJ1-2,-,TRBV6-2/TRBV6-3,CASSYSVGINYGYTF,TGTGCCAGCAGTTACTCCGTGGGCATAAACTATGGCTACACCTTC
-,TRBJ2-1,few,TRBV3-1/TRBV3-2,CASSQEAGPGNEQFF,TGTGCCAGCAGCCAAGAGGCGGGGCCGGGCAATGAGCAGTTCTTC
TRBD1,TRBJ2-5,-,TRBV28,CASSLDRVMETQYF,TGTGCCAGCAGTCTCGACAGGGTTATGGAGACCCAGTACTTC
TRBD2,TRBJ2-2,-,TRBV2,CASRTSGANTGELFF,TGTGCCAGCAGGACTAGCGGGGCGAACACCGGGGAGCTGTTTTTT
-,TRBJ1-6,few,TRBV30,CAWSVPLADSPLHF,TGTGCCTGGAGTGTCCCCCTAGCGGATTCACCCCTCCACTTT
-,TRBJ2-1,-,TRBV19,CASTPGHLNEQFF,TGTGCCAGTACCCCGGGACACCTCAATGAGCAGTTCTTC
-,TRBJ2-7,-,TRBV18,CASSPTSYEQYF,TGTGCCAGCTCACCAACAAGCTACGAGCAGTACTTC
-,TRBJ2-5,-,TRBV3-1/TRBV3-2,CASSLSQGYETQYF,TGTGCCAGCAGTCTTTCCCAGGGGTATGAGACCCAGTACTTC
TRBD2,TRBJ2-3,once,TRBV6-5,CASSYSGLAGDTQYF,TGTGCCAGCAGTTACTCCGGACTAGCGGGAGATACGCAGTATTTT